This section outlines one TCR beta chain sequence together with its context. How the authors handled the data: Reference gene primer amplification in the assay estimated nucleated cell counts. The repertoire was sequenced with immunoSEQ multiplex PCR; TCRdb's copy has only in-frame clones and lacks some. That table gives V, J and clone size, and the DNA gave D and trimming. The table has about 380,000 clones, around 87% seen once. This sample was taken from a study of blood T cell repertoires in COVID-19. Recovered status in Cohort 3 required two negative PCRs, clearance, or symptom resolution. Trimming took 6 bases from V and 0 from J, leaving 14 bases between them. This CDR3 is 15 amino acids long. Germline loops: CDR1 LGHNT, CDR2 FRNRAP.

This chain uses TRBV12-5 with TRBJ1-1; perhaps TRBD1 as D (6 bases). This TCR came from a man aged 25 to 45 who had recovered from COVID-19. What was sequenced was PBMCs or T cells enriched from blood (not recorded which). The CDR3 loop is CASGGSTGMNTEAFF. The DNA for the CDR3 is TGTGCTAGTGGGGGATCTACAGGGATGAACACTGAAGCTTTCTTT.